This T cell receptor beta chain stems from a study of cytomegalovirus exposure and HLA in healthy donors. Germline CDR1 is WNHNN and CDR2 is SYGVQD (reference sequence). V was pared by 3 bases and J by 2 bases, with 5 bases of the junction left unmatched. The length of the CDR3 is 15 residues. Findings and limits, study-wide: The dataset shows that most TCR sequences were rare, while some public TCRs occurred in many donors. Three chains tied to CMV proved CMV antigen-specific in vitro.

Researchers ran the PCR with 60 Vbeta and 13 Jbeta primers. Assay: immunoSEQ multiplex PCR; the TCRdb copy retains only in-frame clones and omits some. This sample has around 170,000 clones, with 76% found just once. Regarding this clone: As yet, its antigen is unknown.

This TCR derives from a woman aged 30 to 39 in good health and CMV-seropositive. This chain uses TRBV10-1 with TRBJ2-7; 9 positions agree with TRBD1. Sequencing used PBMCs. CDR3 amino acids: CASSDLRTGAYEQYF. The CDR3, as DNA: TGCGCCAGCAGTGATTTAAGGACAGGGGCCTACGAGCAGTACTTC.